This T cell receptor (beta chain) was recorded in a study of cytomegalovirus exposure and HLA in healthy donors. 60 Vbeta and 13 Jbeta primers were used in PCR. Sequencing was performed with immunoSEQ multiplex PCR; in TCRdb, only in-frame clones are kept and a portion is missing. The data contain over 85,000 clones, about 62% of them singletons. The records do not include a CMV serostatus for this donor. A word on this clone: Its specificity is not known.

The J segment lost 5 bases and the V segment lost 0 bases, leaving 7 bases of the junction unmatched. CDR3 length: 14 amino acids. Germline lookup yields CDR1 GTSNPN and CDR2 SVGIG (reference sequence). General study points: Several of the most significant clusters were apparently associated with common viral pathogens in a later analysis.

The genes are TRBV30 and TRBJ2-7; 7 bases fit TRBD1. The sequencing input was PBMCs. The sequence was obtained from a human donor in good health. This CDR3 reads CAWSVRGGADEQYF. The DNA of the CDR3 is TGTGCCTGGAGTGTGAGAGGGGGCGCCGACGAGCAGTACTTC.